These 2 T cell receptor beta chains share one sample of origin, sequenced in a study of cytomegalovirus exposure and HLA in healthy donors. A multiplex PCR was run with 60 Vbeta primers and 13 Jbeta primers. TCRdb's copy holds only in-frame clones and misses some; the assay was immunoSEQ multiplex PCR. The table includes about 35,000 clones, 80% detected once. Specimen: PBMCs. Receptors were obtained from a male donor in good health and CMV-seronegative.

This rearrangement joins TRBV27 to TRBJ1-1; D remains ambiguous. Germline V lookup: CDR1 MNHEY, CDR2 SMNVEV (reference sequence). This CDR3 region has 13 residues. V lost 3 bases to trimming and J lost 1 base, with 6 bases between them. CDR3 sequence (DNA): TGTGCCAGCAGTTTTACGAGGAACACTGAAGCTTTCTTT. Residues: CASSFTRNTEAFF.

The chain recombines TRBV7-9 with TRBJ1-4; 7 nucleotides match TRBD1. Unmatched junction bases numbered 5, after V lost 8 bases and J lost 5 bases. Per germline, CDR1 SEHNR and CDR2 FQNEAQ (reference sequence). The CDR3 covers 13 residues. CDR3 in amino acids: CASDEGANEKLFF. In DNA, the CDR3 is TGTGCCAGCGACGAGGGGGCAAATGAAAAACTGTTTTTT.